This T cell receptor (beta chain) is from a study of chronic HIV infection and antiretroviral therapy. Trimming pared 11 bases from V and 2 bases from J, leaving 10 bases between. The CDR3 is made up of 11 amino acids. Per the germline V gene, CDR1 is ENHRY and CDR2 is SYGVKD. One entry per CDR3 protein results from TCRdb running MiXCR on the 5' RACE reads. The sample contains 25,000 to 35,000 distinct CDR3 sequences, more than 7.5% of which appear only once. This clonotype was obtained from an adult who had HIV and had not received antiretroviral therapy, or was an uninfected healthy control (not recorded which). Material for sequencing was peripheral blood. The chain is built from TRBV10-3 and TRBJ2-7; no clear D. The CDR3 bases are TGTGCCGCCCAGGAGACCTACGAGCAGTACTTC. This gives the protein CAAQETYEQYF.